The 21 T cell receptor beta chains listed next were all sequenced from one sample in a study of T cells in Graves' hyperthyroidism and ophthalmopathy. Amplification of TCR beta CDR3 regions used RNA as the template. During a first-round RT-PCR of the TCR CDR3, the HTBI primer set was used. TCRdb re-called the multiplex PCR reads with MiXCR, one entry per CDR3 protein. The sample carries about 420,000 distinct CDR3 sequences, around 14% recorded once. The source material was blood. These receptors were collected from a young woman with Graves' hyperthyroidism.

This clonotype occurred a few times. The chain carries TRBV28 and TRBJ1-1; perhaps TRBD1 as D (5 bases). The CDR3 contains 17 residues. Germline V gives CDR1 MDHEN, CDR2 SYDVKM. V was cut by 10 bases and J by 0 bases, with 24 bases left in between. The DNA for the CDR3 is TGTGCCACCTCACCGGGACCGACTACAATTATGAACACTGAAGCTTTCTTT. Protein product: CATSPGPTTIMNTEAFF.

A word on this clonotype: A much larger clone lies one base from this, so it may be a read error. The chain combines TRBV3-1 with TRBJ2-5; a weak D match, TRBD2 (5 bases). CDR3 length: 14 amino acids. CDR1 LGHDT and CDR2 YNNKEL come from the germline V gene (reference sequence). The DNA for the CDR3 is TGTGCCAGCAGCCTTCGAGGTGGAGCGGCCCCCCAGCACTTC. This sequence encodes CASSLRGGAAPQHF.

Concerning this clonotype itself: The junction and the germline gene differ at one end; a read error may be behind it. V and J are TRBV28 and TRBJ2-2, with 7 positions matching TRBD1. CDR3 size: 15 residues. The germline gives CDR1 MDHEN, CDR2 SYDVKM. The chain's CDR3 is CASSYLKKGAGEPFF. In DNA form, the CDR3 reads TGTGCCAGCAGTTACCTAAAAAAGGGGGCCGGGGAGCCGTTTTTT.

This clonotype was counted ten times or more. The chain links TRBV3-1 to TRBJ1-2, with 8 bases matching TRBD1. The CDR3 extends over 17 amino acids. V lost 4 bases and J lost 3; bases outside the gene matches: 13. Germline loops: CDR1 LGHDT, CDR2 YNNKEL (reference sequence). The CDR3 loop is CASSPRGLRVQYYGYTF. CDR3 nucleotide sequence: TGTGCCAGCAGCCCCAGGGGGCTCCGGGTTCAATACTATGGCTACACCTTC. Full variable domain (rest looked up from reference TRBV3-1 and TRBJ1-2): DTAVSQTPKYLVTQMGNDKSIKCEQNLGHDTMYWYKQDSKKFLKIMFSYNNKELIINETVPNRFSPKSPDKAHLNLHINSLELGDSAVYFCASSPRGLRVQYYGYTFGSGTRLTVV.

The CDR3 DNA follows: TGTGCCAGCAGCCAAGAAGGGAGGCAGGGTGGTGGCTACACCTTC. It yields the protein CASSQEGRQGGGYTF. This chain joins TRBV3-2 and TRBJ1-2. TRBV3-2 is designated a pseudogene. The CDR3 is made up of 15 amino acids.

This clonotype was observed a handful of times. V usage is TRBV29-1 and J usage is TRBJ1-1, with a weak D call TRBD1 (6 bases). Trimming removed 6 bases from V and 5 bases from J, with 16 bases in between. The length of the CDR3 is 13 residues. Germline V gene sequence: CDR1 SQVTM, CDR2 ANQGSEA. CDR3 residues: CSVRDTEGTEAFF. DNA for the CDR3: TGCAGCGTGAGGGACACCGAGGGTACTGAAGCTTTCTTT.

This clonotype was seen a handful of times. The chain recombines TRBV19 with TRBJ1-2; 7 nucleotides line up with TRBD1. The CDR3 consists of 15 residues. V lost 5 bases and J lost 8; bases outside the gene matches: 14. Germline loops: CDR1 LNHDA, CDR2 SQIVND (reference sequence). This chain's CDR3 is CASSYLRGDSNGYTF. The CDR3, as DNA: TGTGCCAGTAGTTACCTGCGAGGGGACAGTAACGGCTACACCTTC.

In its sample, this clonotype was seen many times. Here the CDR3 reads CASSSKLNRAQPQHF. The DNA for the CDR3 is TGTGCCAGCAGTTCCAAATTAAACAGGGCACAGCCCCAGCATTTT. The J gene is TRBJ1-5, the V gene TRBV28; D might be TRBD1 (6 bases). The CDR3 covers 15 residues. The V gene's germline CDR1 is MDHEN and CDR2 SYDVKM. V shed 4 bases and J shed 7 bases, with 17 bases lying between them.

In its sample, this clonotype was seen a few times. CDR3 in amino acids: CSAPGTSGGRTYNEQFF. DNA for the CDR3: TGCAGTGCTCCCGGGACTAGCGGGGGGCGAACCTACAATGAGCAGTTCTTC. The V call is TRBV20-1, the J call TRBJ2-1; 15 nucleotides match TRBD2. The CDR3 runs to 17 residues. Germline-derived CDR1 and CDR2 are DFQATT and SNEGSKA (reference sequence). J gave up 2 bases and V 5 bases, and 7 bases lay outside the gene matches.

This clonotype has more than one count but fewer than ten. The chain uses TRBV15 and TRBJ1-5, with no clear D. V dropped 0 bases and J dropped 4 bases, with 10 bases sitting between them. The V gene's germline CDR1 is LNHNV and CDR2 YYDKDF (reference sequence). The CDR3 is 15 amino acids. DNA of the CDR3: TGTGCCACCAGCAGAGAGGCAGCAGATAATCAGCCCCAGCATTTT. This gives the protein CATSREAADNQPQHF.

This clonotype has just a few counts. The genes are TRBV10-3 and TRBJ2-5; D is perhaps TRBD1 (5 bases). This CDR3 spans 15 amino acids. CDR1 ENHRY and CDR2 SYGVKD come from the germline V gene. V gave up 4 bases and J gave up 5 bases, with 17 bases separating them. CDR3 sequence: CAISATKGMGETQYF. The CDR3 DNA follows: TGTGCCATCAGTGCCACCAAGGGGATGGGGGAGACCCAGTACTTC.

This clonotype was seen more than once but under ten times. The chain carries TRBV5-6 and TRBJ2-4, with a weak D call TRBD2 (5 bases). Trimming cost V 4 bases and J 8 bases, with 7 bases left between them. The V gene's germline CDR1 is SGHDT and CDR2 YYEEEE. The CDR3 is 11 amino acids. The CDR3 DNA is TGTGCCAGCAGCGCAGCGGACATTCAGTACTTC. This sequence encodes CASSAADIQYF.

The V gene is TRBV6-1, the J gene TRBJ1-1, with D perhaps matching TRBD1 (5 bases). This CDR3 has 15 residues. V shed 4 bases and J shed 4 bases, with 16 bases lying between them. Germline V lookup: CDR1 MNHNS, CDR2 SASEGT. In DNA, the CDR3 is TGTGCCAGCAGTGGAACAGCCTGGGGCGTCACTGAAGCTTTCTTT. Its translation: CASSGTAWGVTEAFF.

The chain uses TRBV7-9 and TRBJ2-1; D not certain. Germline V CDR1 and CDR2: SEHNR, FQNEAQ (reference sequence). This CDR3 has 13 residues. V was trimmed by 2 bases and J by 9 bases, leaving 11 bases between them. The CDR3 coding sequence is TGTGCCAGCAGCTTAAAGGGATCGGTTGAGCAGTTCTTC. Translation: CASSLKGSVEQFF.

This clonotype came up a few times. The chain recombines TRBV20-1 with TRBJ2-3, with 10 bases identical to TRBD2. Trimming at V came to 4 bases and at J to 4 bases, leaving 8 bases not matched to a gene. Germline CDR1 is DFQATT and CDR2 is SNEGSKA (reference sequence). The CDR3 extends over 15 amino acids. CDR3 DNA sequence: TGCAGTGCTACTACTAGCGGGATGTCCGCAGATACGCAGTATTTT. It is translated as CSATTSGMSADTQYF.

V and J are TRBV20-1 and TRBJ2-2, with D possibly matching TRBD2 (5 bases). Germline loops: CDR1 DFQATT, CDR2 SNEGSKA (reference sequence). CDR3 length: 15 amino acids. V was pared by 4 bases and J by 0 bases, with 12 bases between. Written as DNA, the CDR3 is TGCAGTGCTACCGGGGTGACGGCGAACACCGGGGAGCTGTTTTTT. This gives the protein CSATGVTANTGELFF.

This clonotype was found many times. The chain uses TRBV6-2 or TRBV6-3 and TRBJ2-1; D is perhaps TRBD2 (5 bases). CDR1 and CDR2 (germline): MNHEY, SVGEGT. Trimming took off 2 bases at V and 6 bases at J, with 11 bases between the two ends. CDR3 size: 14 residues. The CDR3 sequence is CASSYVLAPNEQFF. The CDR3 nucleotides are TGTGCCAGCAGTTACGTCCTAGCCCCCAATGAGCAGTTCTTC.

This clonotype was recorded a few times. The V and J genes are TRBV29-1 and TRBJ1-6, with TRBD1 identical over 8 bases. The CDR3 length is 13 residues. Germline trimming cut 5 bases from V and 6 bases from J; bases unmatched to any gene: 3. CDR1 SQVTM and CDR2 ANQGSEA come from the germline V gene. CDR3 sequence: CSVRTGSNSPLHF. CDR3 bases: TGCAGCGTTAGGACAGGGAGTAATTCACCCCTCCACTTT.

This clonotype has at least ten counts. The genes are TRBV7-8 and TRBJ2-7; the D gene is possibly TRBD1 (6 bases). Germline V gene sequence: CDR1 SGHVS, CDR2 FQNEAQ. The CDR3 is made up of 14 amino acids. Trimming removed 4 bases at V and 3 bases at J, with 13 bases between. The CDR3 DNA is TGTGCCAGCAGCTCAGGGGTTCCCTACTACGAGCAGTACTTC. Translated, it gives CASSSGVPYYEQYF. Combining the CDR3 with reference TRBV7-8 and TRBJ2-7 gives the whole variable domain GAGVSQSPRYKVAKRGQDVALRCDPISGHVSLFWYQQALGQGPEFLTYFQNEAQLDKSGLPSDRFFAERPEGSVSTLKIQRTQQEDSAVYLCASSSGVPYYEQYFGPGTRLTVT.

In its sample, this clonotype was seen many times. This chain joins TRBV6-2 or TRBV6-3 and TRBJ1-5, with 9 positions matching TRBD1. The CDR3 contains 15 residues. Looked up from germline, CDR1 is MNHEY and CDR2 is SVGEGT. V trimming: 6 bases; J trimming: 2 bases; junction bases outside the gene matches: 5. For the CDR3, the DNA is TGTGCCAGCAGAATTCGGACAGGGGGCAATCAGCCCCAGCATTTT. Translated: CASRIRTGGNQPQHF.

About this clonotype itself: Just one base apart from a much larger clone, this may be a read error. CDR3 residues: CASSLSPSLATEQYF. Written as DNA, the CDR3 is TGTGCCAGCAGTTTATCCCCTTCTCTAGCGACTGAGCAGTACTTC. The chain is built from TRBV27 and TRBJ2-7, with a weak D call TRBD2 (6 bases). With 0 bases removed from V and 7 bases from J, the gap between germline ends came to 16 bases. CDR1 is MNHEY, CDR2 SMNVEV, per germline (reference sequence). The CDR3 is made up of 15 amino acids.